The clone carrying this T cell receptor (beta chain) has more than one count but fewer than ten. Its antigen is not identified. This sample is drawn from a study of blood T cells in healthy people across ages. Study observations and caveats: Investigators treated diversity estimates from one million T cells as underestimates.

Primed by a sample-barcoded 5' primer and a J-beta primer mix, a second PCR proceeded for 7 to 11 cycles. Every sample returned 3 million or more CDR3-containing paired-end reads. From the 5' RACE reads, TCRdb called clonotypes with MiXCR, one entry per CDR3 protein. The data contain about 730,000 distinct CDR3 sequences, roughly two fifths of them singletons. PBMCs were isolated at a quantity of at least 7 million per sample. The TCR comes from a woman aged 60 to 75 in good health. The sample was blood.

CDR3 nucleotides: TGCGCCAGCAGCTTGGCCCCGACAGTGAACACTGAAGCTTTCTTT. Its protein product is CASSLAPTVNTEAFF. The V and J genes are TRBV5-1 and TRBJ1-1, with TRBD1 as a possible D gene (5 bases). V lost 0 bases and J lost 0, with 9 bases in between. This CDR3 comprises 15 residues. Germline CDR1 reads SGHRS; CDR2 reads YFSETQ.